These 9 T cell receptor beta chains share one sample of origin, sequenced in a study of cytotoxic CD8 clonotypes in ibrutinib-treated CLL. Libraries were prepared by immunoSEQ multiplex PCR; TCRdb keeps only in-frame clonotypes and omits some of them. The sample shows 200,000 to 250,000 clones, more than 70% of them seen only once. The sequencing here drew on PBMCs, taken after 12 months of ibrutinib treatment. The source of these receptors is a human donor with chronic lymphocytic leukemia.

The rearrangement uses TRBV28 and TRBJ2-1, with 13 bases lining up with TRBD2. The junction had 6 bases not matched to a gene; V was cut back by 6 bases and J by 7 bases. The germline V gene has CDR1 MDHEN and CDR2 SYDVKM. CDR3 size: 15 residues. CDR3 sequence: CASRPGLAGENEQFF. The CDR3 nucleotides are TGTGCCAGCAGGCCCGGACTAGCGGGAGAGAATGAGCAGTTCTTC.

As to this clone: The junction departs from germline at one end; a sequencing error may be responsible. This chain joins TRBV10-3 and TRBJ2-5; TRBD2 matches 11 bases. Germline CDR1 is ENHRY and CDR2 is SYGVKD. The CDR3 extends over 13 amino acids. The CDR3 region has the DNA TGTGCCACAAGACTAGCGGGGCAAGGGACCCAGTACTTC. Protein product: CATRLAGQGTQYF.

This sequence joins TRBV7-9 and TRBJ2-7; 10 bases are shared with TRBD1. Germline-derived CDR1 and CDR2 are SEHNR and FQNEAQ (reference sequence). J gave up 4 bases and V 5 bases, and 14 bases lay outside the gene matches. This CDR3 comprises 17 residues. CDR3 amino acids: CASSAYRGTGAGYEQYF. For the CDR3, the DNA is TGTGCCAGCAGCGCCTACCGAGGGACAGGGGCAGGGTACGAGCAGTACTTC.

The chain carries TRBV25-1 and TRBJ2-7; no clear D gene. Trimming took 3 bases from V and 7 from J, leaving 13 bases between them. The CDR3 consists of 13 residues. From germline, CDR1 is MGHDK and CDR2 SYGVNS. The CDR3 bases are TGTGCCAGCAGTGAGTCGCGGTTGGGTGAGCAGTACTTC. Translated: CASSESRLGEQYF.

This chain uses TRBV10-3 with TRBJ2-7; the match to TRBD2 covers 7 bases. V dropped 7 bases and J dropped 6; count of bases not matched to a gene: 9. The CDR3 is 13 residues long. Germline V gene data show CDR1 as ENHRY and CDR2 as SYGVKD. CDR3 coding DNA: TGTGCCATCAAGGCGGCTAGCGGCACCGAGCAGTACTTC. This translates into CAIKAASGTEQYF.

This chain uses TRBV27 with TRBJ2-1; D might be TRBD2 (6 bases). Germline CDR1 reads MNHEY; CDR2 reads SMNVEV (reference sequence). The CDR3 loop spans 14 amino acids. The V end lost 5 bases, the J end lost 7 bases, and 15 bases lay between the germline ends. CDR3 amino acids: CASSPRGSQNEQFF. CDR3 in DNA: TGTGCCAGCAGTCCGCGGGGTAGTCAGAATGAGCAGTTCTTC.

This clone was seen ten or more times. V usage is TRBV7-9 and J usage is TRBJ1-2; D is possibly TRBD1 (5 bases). CDR1 is SEHNR and CDR2 is FQNEAQ in the germline V gene (reference sequence). Between the trimmed V and J ends, which lost 1 base and 4 bases, there was a span of 7 bases. CDR3 length: 13 residues. The CDR3 region is CASSLEGFYGYTF. CDR3 nucleotides: TGTGCCAGCAGCTTAGAGGGGTTCTATGGCTACACCTTC.

The chain is built from TRBV28 and TRBJ1-5; 9 bases agree with TRBD1. Per the germline V gene, CDR1 is MDHEN and CDR2 is SYDVKM. The CDR3 is made up of 15 amino acids. Losses at the gene ends were 2 bases for V and 7 bases for J; bases not matched to a gene: 6. CDR3 amino acids: CASSLLDRGRQPQHF. The CDR3 DNA follows: TGTGCCAGCAGTTTACTGGACAGGGGACGGCAGCCCCAGCATTTT.

In DNA form, the CDR3 reads TGTGCCAGCAGCTTCGGACTAGCGGGGGAGCAGTACTTC. Translated, it gives CASSFGLAGEQYF. The V and J genes are TRBV7-9 and TRBJ2-7; 12 nucleotides match TRBD2. The CDR3 spans 13 residues. The germline V gene encodes CDR1 SEHNR and CDR2 FQNEAQ (reference sequence). V gave up 3 bases and J gave up 7 bases; unmatched junction bases: 1.